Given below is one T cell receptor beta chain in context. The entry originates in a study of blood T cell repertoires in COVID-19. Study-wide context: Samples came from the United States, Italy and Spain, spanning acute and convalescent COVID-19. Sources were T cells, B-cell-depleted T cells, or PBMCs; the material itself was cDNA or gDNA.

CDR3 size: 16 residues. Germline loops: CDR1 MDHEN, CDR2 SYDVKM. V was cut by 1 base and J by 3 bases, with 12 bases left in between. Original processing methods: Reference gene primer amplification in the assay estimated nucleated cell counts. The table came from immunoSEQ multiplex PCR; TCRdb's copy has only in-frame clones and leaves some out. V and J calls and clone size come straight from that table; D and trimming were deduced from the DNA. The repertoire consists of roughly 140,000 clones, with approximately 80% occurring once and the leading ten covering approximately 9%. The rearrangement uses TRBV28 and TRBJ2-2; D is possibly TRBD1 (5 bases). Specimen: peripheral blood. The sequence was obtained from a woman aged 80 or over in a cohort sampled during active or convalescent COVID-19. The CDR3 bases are TGTGCCAGCAGTTTATTTTCGGCAGGGTACACCGGGGAGCTGTTTTTT. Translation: CASSLFSAGYTGELFF.